This is a list of T cell receptor beta chains from one sample in a study of cytomegalovirus exposure and HLA in healthy donors. Repertoires were generated with immunoSEQ multiplex PCR, while TCRdb's copy carries only in-frame clones and drops some. Of over 150,000 clones in the sample, 80% were seen once. Input material: PBMCs. These receptor sequences come from a man aged 25 to 40 in good health and CMV-seronegative. CDR3s include the opening cysteine and the closing phenylalanine or tryptophan. Each record gives: J gene, D gene, clone size, V gene, CDR3 DNA, CDR3 protein. A D gene is named only where the DNA matches it firmly. Clone size appears in some rows only: once, few, many, or a class for an expanded clone.

J: TRBJ2-5; D: TRBD2; size: once; V: TRBV5-6; DNA: TGTGCCAGCAGCTTCATCACCGGGGGGGAGACCCAGTACTTC; CDR3: CASSFITGGETQYF
J: TRBJ2-3; D: TRBD2; size: NA; V: TRBV11-2; DNA: TGTGCCAGCAGCCCGGCTCTAGCGGGACCTAAAAGCACAGATACGCAGTATTTT; CDR3: CASSPALAGPKSTDTQYF
J: TRBJ2-6; D: TRBD2; size: NA; V: TRBV30; DNA: TGTGCCTGGAGTCTCGGGGGGGGGCCCGGGTGTGGGGCCAACGTCCTGACTTTC; CDR3: CAWSLGGGPGCGANVLTF
J: TRBJ1-4; D: TRBD1; size: NA; V: TRBV27; DNA: TGTGCCAGCAGTTTAAACAGGGGGGGTTATGAAAAACTGTTTTTT; CDR3: CASSLNRGGYEKLFF
J: TRBJ2-1; D: NA; size: NA; V: TRBV9; DNA: TGTGCCAGCAGCGCAAGGGGGAGTGGCGATGAGCAGTTCTTC; CDR3: CASSARGSGDEQFF
J: TRBJ1-2; D: NA; size: NA; V: TRBV7-2; DNA: TGTGCCAGCAGCTCCCGGGGAGGGGGGTACTATGGCTACACCTTC; CDR3: CASSSRGGGYYGYTF
J: TRBJ1-6; D: NA; size: NA; V: TRBV7-2; DNA: TGTGCCAGCAGCTTAACAGGCGATAATTCACCCCTCCACTTT; CDR3: CASSLTGDNSPLHF
J: TRBJ2-7; D: TRBD1; size: NA; V: TRBV7-2; DNA: TGTGCCAGCAGCTTAGTGAGGGACAGGGCTCACGAGCAGTACTTC; CDR3: CASSLVRDRAHEQYF
J: TRBJ2-1; D: TRBD2; size: NA; V: TRBV19; DNA: TGTGCCAGTAGTGTTACTAGCGGGGGCCCCAATGAGCAGTTCTTC; CDR3: CASSVTSGGPNEQFF
J: TRBJ1-1; D: NA; size: NA; V: TRBV25-1; DNA: TGTGCCAGCAGTGAATATTCGGGGTTTGACACTGAAGCTTTCTTT; CDR3: CASSEYSGFDTEAFF
J: TRBJ2-2; D: NA; size: NA; V: TRBV27; DNA: TGTGCCAGCAGTTTATACCAGGGTAATCTCGGGGAGCTGTTTTTT; CDR3: CASSLYQGNLGELFF
J: TRBJ2-5; D: NA; size: NA; V: TRBV9; DNA: TGTGCCAGCAGCGTAGCGCAAGAGACCCAGTACTTC; CDR3: CASSVAQETQYF
J: TRBJ1-1; D: NA; size: NA; V: TRBV28; DNA: TGTGCCAGCAGTTTAGCCCCCTTTACGAACATGAACACTGAAGCTTTCTTT; CDR3: CASSLAPFTNMNTEAFF
J: TRBJ2-1; D: NA; size: NA; V: TRBV9; DNA: TGTGCCAGCAGCGGGCCCCCGGACGGACAAGGCCCCCACGGTGAGCAGTTCTTC; CDR3: CASSGPPDGQGPHGEQFF
J: TRBJ2-3; D: NA; size: NA; V: TRBV5-1; DNA: TGCGCCAGCAGCTTCGCCGGGGGAACAGATACGCAGTATTTT; CDR3: CASSFAGGTDTQYF
J: TRBJ2-7; D: NA; size: NA; V: TRBV30; DNA: TGTGCCTGTGGAGAAGACCGACCCTACGAGCAGTACTTC; CDR3: CACGEDRPYEQYF
J: TRBJ1-4; D: NA; size: NA; V: TRBV18; DNA: TGTGCCAGCTCACCCCCTCCCCGAGCGGAGGGCTCGGCAACTAATGAAAAACTGTTTTTT; CDR3: CASSPPPRAEGSATNEKLFF
J: TRBJ1-2; D: NA; size: NA; V: TRBV27; DNA: TGTGCCAGCAGTTTATCGCGGGGGCAGGTAGGCGGCTACACCTTC; CDR3: CASSLSRGQVGGYTF
J: TRBJ1-3; D: NA; size: NA; V: TRBV7-9; DNA: TGTTCCAGCAGCTTTTCGGGAAACACCATATATTTT; CDR3: CSSSFSGNTIYF
J: TRBJ1-1; D: TRBD1; size: NA; V: TRBV7-9; DNA: TGTGCCAGCAGCGCCGACAGGGGCAACACTGAAGCTTTCTTT; CDR3: CASSADRGNTEAFF
J: TRBJ1-2; D: NA; size: once; V: TRBV30; DNA: TGTGCCTGGAGTTCGGGGAACCTAGTTTTGGACTACACCTTC; CDR3: CAWSSGNLVLDYTF
J: TRBJ2-1; D: NA; size: once; V: TRBV30; DNA: TGTGCCTGGACAGGGCTTAGCAATGAGCAGTTCTTC; CDR3: CAWTGLSNEQFF
J: TRBJ1-1; D: TRBD1; size: NA; V: TRBV30; DNA: TGTGCCTGGAAGAAGGCGGCAGGGGGCTGGACTGAAGCTTTCTTT; CDR3: CAWKKAAGGWTEAFF
J: TRBJ2-7; D: NA; size: NA; V: TRBV27; DNA: TGTGCCAGCAGTTTAGGGGTAGCGAGCTCCTACGAGCAGTACTTC; CDR3: CASSLGVASSYEQYF
J: TRBJ1-5; D: TRBD1; size: NA; V: TRBV27; DNA: TGTGCCAGCAGGGACAGGATGGGCAATCAGCCCCAGCATTTT; CDR3: CASRDRMGNQPQHF
J: TRBJ1-1; D: TRBD1; size: NA; V: TRBV27; DNA: TGTGCCAGCAGCCTACAGGGGTTGGGAAACACTGAAGCTTTCTTT; CDR3: CASSLQGLGNTEAFF
J: TRBJ1-4; D: TRBD1; size: NA; V: TRBV5-1; DNA: TGCGCCAGCAGCTTGGCGGAGGGGGCCTTTAATGAAAAACTGTTTTTT; CDR3: CASSLAEGAFNEKLFF
J: TRBJ2-3; D: TRBD1; size: NA; V: TRBV10-3; DNA: TGTGCCATCTGGACAGGGGTTGGGGTAGATACGCAGTATTTT; CDR3: CAIWTGVGVDTQYF
J: TRBJ2-7; D: TRBD1; size: NA; V: TRBV27; DNA: TGTGCCAGCAGTACTTCCGTGTCAGGGGGCGAGCAGTACTTC; CDR3: CASSTSVSGGEQYF
J: TRBJ1-2; D: NA; size: NA; V: TRBV28; DNA: TGTGCCAGCTGGGGGGTAAATGGCTACACCTTC; CDR3: CASWGVNGYTF
J: TRBJ2-3; D: TRBD2; size: NA; V: TRBV7-2; DNA: TGTGCCAGCAGCTCCGGGACTAGCGGCTACACAGATACGCAGTATTTT; CDR3: CASSSGTSGYTDTQYF
J: TRBJ1-3; D: NA; size: NA; V: TRBV9; DNA: TGTGCCAGCAGCGCGGCAGGGTTCGGAAACACCATATATTTT; CDR3: CASSAAGFGNTIYF
J: TRBJ1-2; D: TRBD1; size: NA; V: TRBV5-1; DNA: TGCGCCAGCAGCCCTAGACAGGGCTATGGCTACACCTTC; CDR3: CASSPRQGYGYTF
J: TRBJ2-5; D: TRBD1; size: NA; V: TRBV7-9; DNA: TGTGCCAGCAGCGTGCCGGGACAGGGGATGGGGCAAGAGACCCAGTACTTC; CDR3: CASSVPGQGMGQETQYF
J: TRBJ2-7; D: NA; size: NA; V: TRBV10-3; DNA: TGTGCCATCAGTGGTACTGTTACCTACGAGCAGTACTTC; CDR3: CAISGTVTYEQYF
J: TRBJ1-5; D: NA; size: NA; V: TRBV5-8; DNA: TGTGCCAGCAGCCATGGGGGAGGGAATCAGCCCCAGCATTTT; CDR3: CASSHGGGNQPQHF
J: TRBJ2-3; D: TRBD1; size: NA; V: TRBV5-1; DNA: TGCGCCAGCAGCTACCCCCCGGTGGACAGGCACACAGATACGCAGTATTTT; CDR3: CASSYPPVDRHTDTQYF